This T cell receptor (beta chain) is from a study of T cell clonotyping in hematopoietic cell transplantation. About the research overall: Cytoreduction preceded collection of pretransplant recipient samples.

V was trimmed by 4 bases and J by 1 base, leaving 13 bases between them. Per germline, CDR1 MNHEY and CDR2 SMNVEV (reference sequence). The CDR3 covers 15 residues. Points from the study as a whole: Recipient TCR diversity dropped after transplant; expanded clonotypes rose from day 30 to 180.

About this clone itself: Its antigen remains unknown.

Time point of the sample: recipient sample about 28 days before transplant, after cytoreduction. Recipient blood drawn about 28 days pretransplant and days 30, 100, 180 after. Profiled with immunoSEQ multiplex PCR; TCRdb holds only in-frame clones, not every one. The sample lists about 11,000 clones; more than 90% were seen once. The clonotype was recovered from a woman aged 40 to 49 with acute myeloid leukemia. Some clones in this sample may be carry-over from other donors' samples. The source material was peripheral blood mononuclear cells, sampled before stem cell transplant. The gene calls are TRBV27 and TRBJ1-1; D is possibly TRBD1 (5 bases). The DNA of the CDR3 is TGTGCCAGCAGTTCGGGACCCTTCTCGAACACTGAAGCTTTCTTT. This encodes CASSSGPFSNTEAFF.